These 7 T cell receptor beta chains originate from one sample sequenced in a study of shared clonotypes between healthy human individuals. CD45RO-negative, CCR7-selected cells formed the naive CD8 fraction, which excluded terminally differentiated effector memory CD45RA+ cells. Sequenced by immunoSEQ multiplex PCR; TCRdb stores in-frame clones only, minus some. Seen here are roughly 550,000 clones, around 95% observed once, and the top ten hold 0.1% to 0.11%. Sequencing was done on a sample of naive CD8+ T cells sorted from blood. These receptor sequences come from a woman in her thirties in good health.

The rearrangement uses TRBV4-2 and TRBJ2-7, with D hard to call. This CDR3 contains 14 residues. Germline CDR1 reads LGHNA; CDR2 reads YNFKEQ. Trimming removed 0 bases at V and 3 bases at J, with 9 bases between. CDR3 sequence reads: CASSQDSYSYEQYF. The CDR3 region has the DNA TGTGCCAGCAGCCAAGATTCATATAGCTACGAGCAGTACTTC.

The chain is built from TRBV11-3 and TRBJ2-7, with 7 bases matching TRBD1. The CDR3 runs to 14 residues. J was trimmed by 3 bases and V by 7 bases; bases with no gene match: 9. Germline CDR1 and CDR2: SGHNT and YENEEA. The CDR3 is CASTDQTGNYEQYF. Here the CDR3 DNA reads TGTGCCAGCACCGACCAGACAGGGAACTACGAGCAGTACTTC.

J is TRBJ2-1 and V is TRBV4-1; no firm D call. V shed 4 bases and J shed 6 bases, with 13 bases lying between them. The germline V gene has CDR1 MGHRA and CDR2 YSYEKL. The CDR3 runs to 14 residues. CDR3 in amino acids: CASSPNSLTNEQFF. The CDR3 DNA is TGCGCCAGCAGCCCTAACTCTTTAACCAATGAGCAGTTCTTC.

The chain recombines TRBV13 with TRBJ1-1; TRBD1 is a possible D gene (6 bases). Germline lookup yields CDR1 PRHDT and CDR2 FYEKMQ (reference sequence). The CDR3 is 14 residues long. Trimming shortened V by 5 bases and J by 1 base, and 11 bases separated the two germline ends. DNA of the CDR3: TGTGCCAGCAGCCTGGGACACCCGAACACTGAAGCTTTCTTT. Residues: CASSLGHPNTEAFF.

V usage is TRBV4-1 and J usage is TRBJ1-1; weak D call: TRBD1 (5 bases). Germline CDR1 MGHRA, CDR2 YSYEKL. With 1 base removed from V and 0 bases from J, the gap between germline ends came to 9 bases. There are 15 residues in the CDR3. CDR3 sequence reads: CASSQVSGLNTEAFF. CDR3 in DNA: TGCGCCAGCAGCCAAGTATCAGGGTTGAACACTGAAGCTTTCTTT.

V usage is TRBV7-8 and J usage is TRBJ1-5; D remains unclear. The CDR3 runs to 14 residues. V was trimmed by 4 bases and J by 1 base, leaving 8 bases between them. Germline lookup yields CDR1 SGHVS and CDR2 FQNEAQ. The CDR3 region is CASSSGASNQPQHF. CDR3 DNA sequence: TGTGCCAGCAGCTCTGGTGCGAGCAATCAGCCCCAGCATTTT.

This chain links TRBV7-2 with TRBJ1-1; no definite D call. Germline V gene sequence: CDR1 SGHTA, CDR2 FQGNSA. Trimming shortened V by 2 bases and J by 1 base, and 8 bases separated the two germline ends. CDR3 size: 14 residues. The CDR3 nucleotides read TGTGCCAGCAGCTTAAGGCGGGGGAACACTGAAGCTTTCTTT. Its protein is CASSLRRGNTEAFF.